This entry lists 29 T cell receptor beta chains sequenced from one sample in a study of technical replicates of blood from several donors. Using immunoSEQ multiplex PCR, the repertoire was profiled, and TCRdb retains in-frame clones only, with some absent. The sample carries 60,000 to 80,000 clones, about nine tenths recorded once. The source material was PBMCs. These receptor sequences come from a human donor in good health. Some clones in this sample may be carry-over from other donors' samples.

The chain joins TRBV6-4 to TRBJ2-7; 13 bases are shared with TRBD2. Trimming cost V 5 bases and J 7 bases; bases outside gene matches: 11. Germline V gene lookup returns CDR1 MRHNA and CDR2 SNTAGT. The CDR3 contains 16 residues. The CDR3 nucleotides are TGTGCCAGCAGTCCCTGGGGACTAGCGGGGAATGAGGAGCAGTACTTC. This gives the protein CASSPWGLAGNEEQYF.

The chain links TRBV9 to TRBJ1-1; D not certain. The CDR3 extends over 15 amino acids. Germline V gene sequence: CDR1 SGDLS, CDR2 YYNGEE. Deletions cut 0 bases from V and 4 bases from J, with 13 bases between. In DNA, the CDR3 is TGTGCCAGCAGCGTAGTCGGCACCCGGGGCACTGAAGCTTTCTTT. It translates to CASSVVGTRGTEAFF. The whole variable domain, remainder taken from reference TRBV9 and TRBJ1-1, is DSGVTQTPKHLITATGQRVTLRCSPRSGDLSVYWYQQSLDQGLQFLIQYYNGEERAKGNILERFSAQQFPDLHSELNLSSLELGDSALYFCASSVVGTRGTEAFFGQGTRLTVV.

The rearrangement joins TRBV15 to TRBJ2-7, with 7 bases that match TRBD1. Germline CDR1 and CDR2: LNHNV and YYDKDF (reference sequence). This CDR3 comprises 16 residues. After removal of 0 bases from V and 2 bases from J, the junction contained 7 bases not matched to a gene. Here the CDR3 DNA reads TGTGCCACCAGCAGAGAAATAGGGACAGCACCCTACGAGCAGTACTTC. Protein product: CATSREIGTAPYEQYF.

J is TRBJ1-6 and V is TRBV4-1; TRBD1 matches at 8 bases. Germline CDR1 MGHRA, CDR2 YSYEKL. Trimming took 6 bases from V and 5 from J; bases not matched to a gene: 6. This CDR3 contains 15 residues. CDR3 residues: CASSPGQGDNSPLHF. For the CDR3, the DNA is TGCGCCAGCAGTCCCGGACAGGGCGATAATTCACCCCTCCACTTT.

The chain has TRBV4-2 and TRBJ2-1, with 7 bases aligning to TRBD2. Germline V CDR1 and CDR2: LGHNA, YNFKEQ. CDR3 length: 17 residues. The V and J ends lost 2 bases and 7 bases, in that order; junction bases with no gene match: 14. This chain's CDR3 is CASSQWKASGESNEQFF. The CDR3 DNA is TGTGCCAGCAGCCAATGGAAGGCTAGCGGTGAATCTAATGAGCAGTTCTTC.

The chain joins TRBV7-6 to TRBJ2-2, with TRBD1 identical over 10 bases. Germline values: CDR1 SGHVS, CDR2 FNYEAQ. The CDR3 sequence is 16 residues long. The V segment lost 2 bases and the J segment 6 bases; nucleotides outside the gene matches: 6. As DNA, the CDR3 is TGTGCCAGCAGCTTAAAGGACAGGGGGATCGCCGGGGAGCTGTTTTTT. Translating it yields CASSLKDRGIAGELFF.

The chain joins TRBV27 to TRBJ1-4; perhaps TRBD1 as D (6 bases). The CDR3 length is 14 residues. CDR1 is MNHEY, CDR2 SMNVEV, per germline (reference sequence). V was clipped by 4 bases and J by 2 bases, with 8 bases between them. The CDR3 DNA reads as TGTGCCAGCAGTTCTCAGGGGACTAATGAAAAACTGTTTTTT. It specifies CASSSQGTNEKLFF.

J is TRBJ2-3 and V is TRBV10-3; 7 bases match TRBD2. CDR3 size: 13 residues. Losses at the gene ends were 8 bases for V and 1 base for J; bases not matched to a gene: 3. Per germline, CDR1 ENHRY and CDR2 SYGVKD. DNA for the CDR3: TGTGCCATCTCCCGGGGGGGCACAGATACGCAGTATTTT. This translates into CAISRGGTDTQYF.

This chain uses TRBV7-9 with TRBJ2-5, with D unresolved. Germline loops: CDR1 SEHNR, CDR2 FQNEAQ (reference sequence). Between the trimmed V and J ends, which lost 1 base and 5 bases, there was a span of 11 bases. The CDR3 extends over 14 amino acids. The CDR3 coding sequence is TGTGCCAGCAGCTTAGGCGCGTATTCGGAGACCCAGTACTTC. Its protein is CASSLGAYSETQYF.

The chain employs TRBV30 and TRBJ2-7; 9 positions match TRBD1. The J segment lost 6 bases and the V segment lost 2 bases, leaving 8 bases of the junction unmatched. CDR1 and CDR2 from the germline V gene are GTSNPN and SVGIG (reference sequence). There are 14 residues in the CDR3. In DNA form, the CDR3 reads TGTGCCTGGAGTTTCCGGGACAGGGTAGCCGAGCAGTACTTC. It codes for CAWSFRDRVAEQYF. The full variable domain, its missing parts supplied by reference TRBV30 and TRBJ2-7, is SQTIHQWPATLVQPVGSPLSLECTVEGTSNPNLYWYRQAAGRGLQLLFYSVGIGQISSEVPQNLSASRPQDRQFILSSKKLLLSDSGFYLCAWSFRDRVAEQYFGPGTRLTVT.

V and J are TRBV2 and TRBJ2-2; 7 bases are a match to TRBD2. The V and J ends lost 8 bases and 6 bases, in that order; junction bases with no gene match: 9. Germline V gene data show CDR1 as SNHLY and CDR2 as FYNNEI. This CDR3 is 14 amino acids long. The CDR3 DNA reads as TGTGCCAGCGGACAACTGCGGGAGTCCGGGGAGCTGTTTTTT. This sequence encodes CASGQLRESGELFF.

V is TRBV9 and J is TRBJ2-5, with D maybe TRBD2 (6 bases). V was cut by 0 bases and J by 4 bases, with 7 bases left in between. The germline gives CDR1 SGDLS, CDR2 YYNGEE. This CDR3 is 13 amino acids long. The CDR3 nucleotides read TGTGCCAGCAGCGTAGTGGGGGGAGAGACCCAGTACTTC. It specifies CASSVVGGETQYF.

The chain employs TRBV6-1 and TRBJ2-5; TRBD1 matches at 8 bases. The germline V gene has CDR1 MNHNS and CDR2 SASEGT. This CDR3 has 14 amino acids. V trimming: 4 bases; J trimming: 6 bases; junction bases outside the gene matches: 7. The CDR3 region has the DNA TGTGCCAGCAGTGTAAACAGGGGGGTCCAGACCCAGTACTTC. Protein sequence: CASSVNRGVQTQYF.

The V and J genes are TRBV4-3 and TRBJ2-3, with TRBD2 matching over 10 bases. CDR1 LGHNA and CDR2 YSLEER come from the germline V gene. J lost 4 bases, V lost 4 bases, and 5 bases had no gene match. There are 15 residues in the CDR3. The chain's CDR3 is CASSPSGGVSDTQYF. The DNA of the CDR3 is TGCGCCAGCAGCCCCAGCGGGGGGGTTTCAGATACGCAGTATTTT.

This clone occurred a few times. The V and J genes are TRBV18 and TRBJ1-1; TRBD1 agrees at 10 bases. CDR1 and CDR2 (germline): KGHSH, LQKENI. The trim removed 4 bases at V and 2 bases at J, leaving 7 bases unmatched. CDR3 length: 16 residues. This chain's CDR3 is CASSRGQGMGNTEAFF. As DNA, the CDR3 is TGTGCCAGCTCACGGGGACAGGGGATGGGAAACACTGAAGCTTTCTTT.

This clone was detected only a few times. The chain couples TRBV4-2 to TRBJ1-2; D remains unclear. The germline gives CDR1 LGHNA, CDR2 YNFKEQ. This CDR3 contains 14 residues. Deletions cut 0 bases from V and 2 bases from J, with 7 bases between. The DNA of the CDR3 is TGTGCCAGCAGCCAAGATCCGGGGAACTATGGCTACACCTTC. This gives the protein CASSQDPGNYGYTF.

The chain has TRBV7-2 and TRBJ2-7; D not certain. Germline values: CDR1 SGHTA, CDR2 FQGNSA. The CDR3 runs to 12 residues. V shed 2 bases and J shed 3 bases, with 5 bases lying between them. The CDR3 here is CASSLTVYEQYF. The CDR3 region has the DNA TGTGCCAGCAGCTTAACGGTCTACGAGCAGTACTTC. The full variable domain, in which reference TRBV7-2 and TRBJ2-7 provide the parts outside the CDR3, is GAGVSQSPSNKVTEKGKDVELRCDPISGHTALYWYRQSLGQGLEFLIYFQGNSAPDKSGLPSDRFSAERTGGSVSTLTIQRTQQEDSAVYLCASSLTVYEQYFGPGTRLTVT.

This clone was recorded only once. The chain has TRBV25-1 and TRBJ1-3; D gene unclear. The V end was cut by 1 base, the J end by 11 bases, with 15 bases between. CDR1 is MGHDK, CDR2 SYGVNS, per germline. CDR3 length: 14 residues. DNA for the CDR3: TGTGCCAGCAGTGAATTGGAGGATGGGTTCGCCATATATTTT. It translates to CASSELEDGFAIYF.

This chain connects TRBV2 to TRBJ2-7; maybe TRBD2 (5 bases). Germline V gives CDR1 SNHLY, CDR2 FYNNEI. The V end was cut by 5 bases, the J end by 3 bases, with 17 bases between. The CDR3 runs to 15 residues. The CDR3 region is CASSRRQEPVYEQYF. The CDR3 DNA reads TGTGCCAGCAGTCGGAGGCAGGAACCGGTCTACGAGCAGTACTTC.

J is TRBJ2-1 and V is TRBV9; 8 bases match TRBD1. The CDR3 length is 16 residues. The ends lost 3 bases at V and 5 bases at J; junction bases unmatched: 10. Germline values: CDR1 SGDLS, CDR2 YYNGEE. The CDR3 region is CASSGPDRVIHNEQFF. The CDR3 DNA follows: TGTGCCAGCAGCGGGCCGGACAGGGTGATCCACAATGAGCAGTTCTTC.

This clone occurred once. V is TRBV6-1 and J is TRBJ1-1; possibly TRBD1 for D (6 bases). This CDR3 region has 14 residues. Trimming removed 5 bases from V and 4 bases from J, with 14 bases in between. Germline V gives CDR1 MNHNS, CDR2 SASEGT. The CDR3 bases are TGTGCCAGCAGTCGTACAGGGTCGCGCACTGAAGCTTTCTTT. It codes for CASSRTGSRTEAFF.

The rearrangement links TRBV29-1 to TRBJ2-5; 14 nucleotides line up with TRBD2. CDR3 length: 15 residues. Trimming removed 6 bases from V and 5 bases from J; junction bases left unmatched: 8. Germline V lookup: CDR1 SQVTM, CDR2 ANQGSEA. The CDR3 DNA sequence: TGCAGCGTCGATGGGACTAGCGGGAGAGGGGAGACCCAGTACTTC. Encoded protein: CSVDGTSGRGETQYF.

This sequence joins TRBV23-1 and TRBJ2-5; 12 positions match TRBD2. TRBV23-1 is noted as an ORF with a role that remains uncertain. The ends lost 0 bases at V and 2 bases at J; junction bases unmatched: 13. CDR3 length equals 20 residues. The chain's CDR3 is CASSQSVALLAGGPQETQYF. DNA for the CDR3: TGCGCCAGCAGTCAATCAGTTGCTTTACTAGCGGGGGGACCTCAAGAGACCCAGTACTTC.

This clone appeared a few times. In DNA, the CDR3 is TGTGCCAGCAGCTTTGAGATAGCGGGAGGAGACGAGCAGTACTTC. Its translation is CASSFEIAGGDEQYF. This chain connects TRBV7-9 to TRBJ2-7; TRBD2 matches at 10 bases. J gave up 5 bases and V 3 bases, and 7 bases lay outside the gene matches. Germline V CDR1 and CDR2: SEHNR, FQNEAQ (reference sequence). The CDR3 runs to 15 residues. Using reference TRBV7-9 and TRBJ2-7 for the parts outside the CDR3, the full variable domain is DTGVSQNPRHKITKRGQNVTFRCDPISEHNRLYWYRQTLGQGPEFLTYFQNEAQLEKSRLLSDRFSAERPKGSFSTLEIQRTEQGDSAMYLCASSFEIAGGDEQYFGPGTRLTVT.

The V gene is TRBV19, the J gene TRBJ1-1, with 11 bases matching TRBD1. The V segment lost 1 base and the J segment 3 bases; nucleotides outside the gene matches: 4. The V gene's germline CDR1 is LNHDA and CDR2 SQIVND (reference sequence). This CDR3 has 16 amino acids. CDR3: CASSIGTGGAYTEAFF. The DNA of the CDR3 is TGTGCCAGTAGTATAGGGACAGGGGGCGCGTACACTGAAGCTTTCTTT.

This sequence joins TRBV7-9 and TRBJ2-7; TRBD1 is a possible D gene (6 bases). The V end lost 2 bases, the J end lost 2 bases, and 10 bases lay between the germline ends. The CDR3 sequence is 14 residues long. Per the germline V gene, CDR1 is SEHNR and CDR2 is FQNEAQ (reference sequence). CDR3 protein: CASSLIPGAYEQYF. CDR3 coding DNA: TGTGCCAGCAGCTTAATTCCAGGGGCCTACGAGCAGTACTTC.

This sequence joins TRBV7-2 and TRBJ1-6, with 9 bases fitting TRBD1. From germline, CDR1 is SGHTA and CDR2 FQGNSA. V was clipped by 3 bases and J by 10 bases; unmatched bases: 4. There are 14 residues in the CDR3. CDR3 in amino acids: CASSLGQGWSPLHF. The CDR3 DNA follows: TGTGCCAGCAGCTTGGGACAGGGCTGGTCACCCCTCCACTTT. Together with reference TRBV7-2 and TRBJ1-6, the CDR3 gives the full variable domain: GAGVSQSPSNKVTEKGKDVELRCDPISGHTALYWYRQSLGQGLEFLIYFQGNSAPDKSGLPSDRFSAERTGGSVSTLTIQRTQQEDSAVYLCASSLGQGWSPLHFGNGTRLTVT.

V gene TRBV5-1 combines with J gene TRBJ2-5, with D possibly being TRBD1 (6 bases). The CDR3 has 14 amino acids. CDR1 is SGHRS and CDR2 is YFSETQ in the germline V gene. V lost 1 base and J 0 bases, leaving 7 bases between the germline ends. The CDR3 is CASSLRDNQETQYF. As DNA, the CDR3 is TGCGCCAGCAGCTTGAGGGACAACCAAGAGACCCAGTACTTC. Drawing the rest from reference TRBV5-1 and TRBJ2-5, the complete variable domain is KAGVTQTPRYLIKTRGQQVTLSCSPISGHRSVSWYQQTPGQGLQFLFEYFSETQRNKGNFPGRFSGRQFSNSRSEMNVSTLELGDSALYLCASSLRDNQETQYFGPGTRLLVL.

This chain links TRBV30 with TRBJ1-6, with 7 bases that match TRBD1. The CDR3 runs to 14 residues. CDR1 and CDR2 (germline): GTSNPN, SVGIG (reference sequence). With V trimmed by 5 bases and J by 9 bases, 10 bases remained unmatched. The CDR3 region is CAWEFRQGGSPLHF. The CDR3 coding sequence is TGTGCCTGGGAGTTCAGACAGGGAGGTTCACCCCTCCACTTT.